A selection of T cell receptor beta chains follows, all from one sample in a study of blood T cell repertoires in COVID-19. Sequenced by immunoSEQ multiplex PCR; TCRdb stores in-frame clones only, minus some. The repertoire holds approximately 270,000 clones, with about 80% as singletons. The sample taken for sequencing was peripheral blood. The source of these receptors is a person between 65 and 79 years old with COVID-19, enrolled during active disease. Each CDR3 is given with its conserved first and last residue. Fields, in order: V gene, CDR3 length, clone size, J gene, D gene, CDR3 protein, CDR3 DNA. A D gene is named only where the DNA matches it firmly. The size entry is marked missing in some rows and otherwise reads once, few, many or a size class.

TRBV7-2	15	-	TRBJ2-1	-	CASSLGVGGSDEQFF	TGTGCCAGCAGCTTAGGCGTCGGTGGTTCGGATGAGCAGTTCTTC
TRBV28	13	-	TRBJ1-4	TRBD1	CASSDRESEKLFF	TGTGCCAGCAGCGACAGGGAGAGCGAAAAACTGTTTTTT
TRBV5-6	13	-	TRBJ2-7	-	CASSLGPDYEQYF	TGTGCCAGCAGCTTGGGTCCAGACTACGAGCAGTACTTC
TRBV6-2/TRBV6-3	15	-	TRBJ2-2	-	CASSYGLTNTGELFF	TGTGCCAGCAGTTACGGCCTTACGAACACCGGGGAGCTGTTTTTT
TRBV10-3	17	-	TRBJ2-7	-	CAISDPGRSARVYEQYF	TGTGCCATCAGTGACCCGGGTAGGTCCGCTCGGGTCTACGAGCAGTACTTC
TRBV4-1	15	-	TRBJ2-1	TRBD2	CASSQSGGFYNEQFF	TGCGCCAGCAGCCAAAGCGGGGGGTTCTACAATGAGCAGTTCTTC
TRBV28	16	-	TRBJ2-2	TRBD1	CASSLLTGGLTGELFF	TGTGCCAGCAGTTTATTGACAGGGGGCCTTACCGGGGAGCTGTTTTTT
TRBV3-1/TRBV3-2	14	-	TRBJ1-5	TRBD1	CASSLGQLNQPQHF	TGTGCCAGCAGCCTGGGACAGCTCAATCAGCCCCAGCATTTT
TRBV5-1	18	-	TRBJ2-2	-	CASSLGLVDRVVTGELFF	TGCGCCAGCAGCTTGGGACTAGTAGACAGGGTTGTCACCGGGGAGCTGTTTTTT
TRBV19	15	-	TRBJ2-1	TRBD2	CASSSLSTSGIEQFF	TGTGCCAGTAGTTCCCTCTCGACTAGCGGGATTGAGCAGTTCTTC
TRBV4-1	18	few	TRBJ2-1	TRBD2	CASSPVVSGASSYNEQFF	TGCGCCAGCAGCCCCGTCGTTAGCGGGGCGAGCTCCTACAATGAGCAGTTCTTC
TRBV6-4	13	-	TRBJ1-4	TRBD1	CASSRGLNEKLFF	TGTGCCAGCAGCAGGGGGCTTAATGAAAAACTGTTTTTT
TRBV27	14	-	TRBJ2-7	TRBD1	CASSGTGVSYEQYF	TGTGCCAGCAGTGGGACAGGTGTCTCCTACGAGCAGTACTTC
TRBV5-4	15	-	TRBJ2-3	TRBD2	CASSLTGGAADTQYF	TGTGCCAGCAGCTTGACCGGGGGGGCCGCAGATACGCAGTATTTT
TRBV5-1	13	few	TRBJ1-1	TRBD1	CASSLGSGGEAFF	TGCGCCAGCAGCTTGGGGTCAGGGGGAGAAGCTTTCTTT